This T cell receptor beta chain came from a study of blood T cell repertoires in COVID-19. Overall study: From the United States, Italy and Spain came samples of acute and convalescent COVID-19. Sources were T cells, B-cell-depleted T cells, or PBMCs; the material itself was cDNA or gDNA.

There are 13 residues in the CDR3. V shed 6 bases and J 1 base; nucleotides not matched to a gene: 2. Germline lookup yields CDR1 MNHEY and CDR2 SVGAGI. Authors' data handling: Estimates of nucleated cell counts were drawn from the amplification of reference gene primers. The data were produced by immunoSEQ multiplex PCR, yet TCRdb's version contains in-frame clones alone and is incomplete. The V and J calls and clone size come from that table; D and trimming were worked out from the DNA. The sample carries tens of thousands of clones, more than 75% recorded once. Sequenced: peripheral blood. This sequence originates from a woman aged 80 or older with acute or convalescent COVID-19. This sequence joins TRBV6-5 and TRBJ1-1; 7 nucleotides line up with TRBD1. As DNA, the CDR3 is TGTGCCAGCAGGTGGGACAGGAACACTGAAGCTTTCTTT. Translation: CASRWDRNTEAFF.